One and the same sample provided the 23 T cell receptor beta chains below, sequenced in a study of cytotoxic CD8 clonotypes in ibrutinib-treated CLL. TCRdb's copy holds only in-frame clones and misses some; the assay was immunoSEQ multiplex PCR. Of 90,000 to 150,000 clones listed, 58% are singletons. This specimen consisted of PBMCs, obtained after 24 months of ibrutinib treatment. Receptor source: a human donor with chronic lymphocytic leukemia.

The chain joins TRBV5-6 to TRBJ1-5; unclear D gene. The CDR3 sequence is 13 residues long. The V gene's germline CDR1 is SGHDT and CDR2 YYEEEE. Trimming shortened V by 4 bases and J by 6 bases, and 11 bases separated the two germline ends. DNA for the CDR3: TGTGCCAGCAGCGCGGGAGGCGGTCAGCCCCAGCATTTT. Translation: CASSAGGGQPQHF.

This chain links TRBV7-8 with TRBJ2-7; D is unclear. Germline-derived CDR1 and CDR2 are SGHVS and FQNEAQ. This CDR3 has 15 amino acids. V lost 4 bases, J lost 3 bases, and 16 bases lay in between. CDR3 residues: CASSSSGSHYYEQYF. CDR3 coding DNA: TGTGCCAGCAGCTCCTCCGGCAGCCACTACTACGAGCAGTACTTC.

This sequence joins TRBV18 and TRBJ2-1; D remains unclear. The CDR3 spans 15 residues. V lost 0 bases to trimming and J lost 0 bases, with 6 bases between them. CDR1 is KGHSH and CDR2 is LQKENI in the germline V gene. Written as DNA, the CDR3 is TGTGCCAGCTCACCACCGGGTAGCTCCTACAATGAGCAGTTCTTC. This gives the protein CASSPPGSSYNEQFF.

This clone came up a few times. The J gene is TRBJ2-7, the V gene TRBV5-1, with 11 bases matching TRBD2. This CDR3 has 18 amino acids. J lost 0 bases, V lost 3 bases, and 11 bases had no gene match. From germline, CDR1 is SGHRS and CDR2 YFSETQ. Written as DNA, the CDR3 is TGCGCCAGCAGCTCAGGACTAGCGGGTAACCCGAGCTCCTACGAGCAGTACTTC. It encodes CASSSGLAGNPSSYEQYF.

This rearrangement joins TRBV9 to TRBJ1-1; D gene uncertain. Trimming left V 0 bases short and J 1 base short, with 7 bases between. Germline V gene lookup returns CDR1 SGDLS and CDR2 YYNGEE. CDR3 length equals 14 residues. The CDR3 loop reads CASSVDSRNTEAFF. CDR3 in DNA: TGTGCCAGCAGCGTAGATTCAAGGAACACTGAAGCTTTCTTT. Together with reference TRBV9 and TRBJ1-1, the CDR3 gives the full variable domain: DSGVTQTPKHLITATGQRVTLRCSPRSGDLSVYWYQQSLDQGLQFLIQYYNGEERAKGNILERFSAQQFPDLHSELNLSSLELGDSALYFCASSVDSRNTEAFFGQGTRLTVV.

CDR3 sequence (DNA): TGCAGTGCGGGGCACCCCTACGAGCAGTACTTC. Translated: CSAGHPYEQYF. The chain couples TRBV20-1 to TRBJ2-7; a possible D gene is TRBD1 (5 bases). The V gene lost 6 bases and the J gene lost 2 bases, with 8 bases spanning the gap. The length of the CDR3 is 11 residues. Germline V gene lookup returns CDR1 DFQATT and CDR2 SNEGSKA (reference sequence).

This clone came up a few times. The rearrangement joins TRBV2 to TRBJ2-2; weak D call: TRBD2 (5 bases). The length of the CDR3 is 15 residues. Trimming stripped 4 bases from V and 5 bases from J, with 14 bases between. The germline V gene encodes CDR1 SNHLY and CDR2 FYNNEI. In DNA, the CDR3 is TGTGCCAGCAGTGTATATGTCGGGAATACCGGGGAGCTGTTTTTT. Translation gives CASSVYVGNTGELFF.

The gene calls are TRBV7-2 and TRBJ2-4, with TRBD2 matching over 10 bases. This CDR3 has 14 residues. V trimming: 2 bases; J trimming: 8 bases; junction bases outside the gene matches: 3. Per the germline V gene, CDR1 is SGHTA and CDR2 is FQGNSA. CDR3 coding DNA: TGTGCCAGCAGCTTACTAGCGGGGGACGACATTCAGTACTTC. It encodes CASSLLAGDDIQYF.

Points on this clone: Being one base from a much bigger clone, this may be a read error. Other nucleotide sequences from this sample produce the same CDR3. The chain links TRBV2 to TRBJ2-7; D tentatively reads TRBD1 or TRBD2 (6 bases each). CDR1 SNHLY and CDR2 FYNNEI come from the germline V gene. The CDR3 sequence is 13 residues long. V gave up 1 base and J gave up 9 bases, with 13 bases separating them. The CDR3 protein is CASSEEGGRAQYF. CDR3 nucleotides: TGTGCCAGCAGTGAAGAAGGGGGGCGTGCGCAGTACTTC.

This clone was seen repeatedly, ten times or more. This rearrangement joins TRBV28 to TRBJ2-7; maybe TRBD1 (6 bases). In germline, CDR1 is MDHEN, CDR2 SYDVKM. This CDR3 is 16 amino acids long. The V gene lost 6 bases and the J gene lost 3 bases, with 21 bases spanning the gap. The CDR3 spells CASSALLTGNSYEQYF. DNA of the CDR3: TGTGCCAGCAGCGCGCTGTTGACAGGCAATAGCTACGAGCAGTACTTC.

The chain uses TRBV5-6 and TRBJ2-2, with D unresolved. The V end was cut by 5 bases, the J end by 8 bases, with 7 bases between. CDR1 and CDR2 (germline): SGHDT, YYEEEE. This CDR3 has 11 residues. CDR3 DNA sequence: TGTGCCAGCAGTGACCTGGGGGAGCTGTTTTTT. Protein: CASSDLGELFF. The variable domain in full, with the rest retrieved from reference TRBV5-6 and TRBJ2-2, is DAGVTQSPTHLIKTRGQQVTLRCSPKSGHDTVSWYQQALGQGPQFIFQYYEEEERQRGNFPDRFSGHQFPNYSSELNVNALLLGDSALYLCASSDLGELFFGEGSRLTVL.

The rearrangement joins TRBV28 to TRBJ2-7; D uncertain. Germline V gives CDR1 MDHEN, CDR2 SYDVKM. Trimming left V 7 bases short and J 0 bases short, with 10 bases between. The CDR3 is made up of 13 amino acids. The CDR3 protein is CASIPGFSYEQYF. In DNA, the CDR3 is TGTGCCAGCATCCCTGGGTTCTCCTACGAGCAGTACTTC.

This clone was detected a few times. V gene TRBV25-1 combines with J gene TRBJ2-6, with D tentatively TRBD2 (8 bases). V was pared by 4 bases and J by 14 bases, with 18 bases between. CDR1 MGHDK and CDR2 SYGVNS come from the germline V gene. The CDR3 spans 14 residues. The DNA of the CDR3 is TGTGCCAGCAGTGCTCGGGAGGGGGCGGACCTCCTGACTTTC. Protein product: CASSAREGADLLTF.

This clone was recorded at least ten times. CDR3 region: CASSPSRGPYEQYF. The CDR3 nucleotides read TGTGCCAGCAGCCCTAGTCGGGGTCCCTACGAGCAGTACTTC. The chain is built from TRBV28 and TRBJ2-7; a possible D gene is TRBD2 (5 bases). Deletions cut 6 bases from V and 2 bases from J, with 14 bases between. The CDR3 length is 14 residues. Germline CDR1 reads MDHEN; CDR2 reads SYDVKM.

The rearrangement uses TRBV6-6 and TRBJ2-2, with D perhaps matching TRBD1 or TRBD2 (6 bases each). V shed 4 bases and J shed 6 bases, with 12 bases lying between them. Germline V gene sequence: CDR1 MNHNY, CDR2 SVGAGI (reference sequence). The CDR3 extends over 14 amino acids. The CDR3 nucleotides read TGTGCCAGCAGTTCAAGGGGGGATTCCGGGGAGCTGTTTTTT. Its protein product is CASSSRGDSGELFF.

V and J are TRBV10-1 and TRBJ2-7, with 7 bases aligning to TRBD1. CDR1 WNHNN and CDR2 SYGVQD come from the germline V gene (reference sequence). The CDR3 sequence is 14 residues long. Trimming took 5 bases from V and 3 from J; bases not matched to a gene: 7. CDR3 protein: CASSSGTVHYEQYF. As DNA, the CDR3 is TGCGCCAGCAGTTCAGGGACAGTCCACTACGAGCAGTACTTC.

The rearrangement uses TRBV30 and TRBJ1-1; D is unresolved. Looked up from germline, CDR1 is GTSNPN and CDR2 is SVGIG (reference sequence). CDR3 length equals 12 residues. V lost 1 base and J lost 12, with 15 bases in between. CDR3 amino acids: CAWSEPSQMTFF. CDR3 nucleotides: TGTGCCTGGAGTGAACCCTCGCAGATGACTTTCTTT.

This chain joins TRBV5-6 and TRBJ2-1; either TRBD1 or TRBD2 may supply D (6 bases each). V dropped 5 bases and J dropped 7 bases, with 22 bases sitting between them. The CDR3 contains 16 residues. CDR1 is SGHDT, CDR2 YYEEEE, per germline. Written as DNA, the CDR3 is TGTGCCAGCAGTTCCCGACTAAGGGGGGACGGAAATGAGCAGTTCTTC. Protein product: CASSSRLRGDGNEQFF. The full variable domain, in which reference TRBV5-6 and TRBJ2-1 provide the parts outside the CDR3, is DAGVTQSPTHLIKTRGQQVTLRCSPKSGHDTVSWYQQALGQGPQFIFQYYEEEERQRGNFPDRFSGHQFPNYSSELNVNALLLGDSALYLCASSSRLRGDGNEQFFGPGTRLTVL.

This clone was seen many times. The chain couples TRBV5-5 to TRBJ2-5; 7 positions match TRBD1. Losses at the gene ends were 2 bases for V and 1 base for J; bases not matched to a gene: 5. Looked up from germline, CDR1 is SGHKS and CDR2 is YYEKEE (reference sequence). CDR3 size: 15 residues. CDR3 sequence (DNA): TGTGCCAGCAGCTTCCTGGACAGGTTCCAAGAGACCCAGTACTTC. It specifies CASSFLDRFQETQYF.

This clone was seen at least ten times. This rearrangement joins TRBV28 to TRBJ2-6, with D possibly matching TRBD1 (6 bases). CDR1 is MDHEN, CDR2 SYDVKM, per germline. The V end was cut by 10 bases, the J end by 3 bases, with 16 bases between. The CDR3 contains 15 residues. CDR3 nucleotides: TGTGCCACCGACGGACACAGGGTTGGGGCCAACGTCCTGACTTTC. Its protein is CATDGHRVGANVLTF.

This clone has only a few counts. J is TRBJ2-7 and V is TRBV5-1; D is uncertain. The CDR3 extends over 14 amino acids. Germline V gene lookup returns CDR1 SGHRS and CDR2 YFSETQ. V was pared by 2 bases and J by 3 bases, with 12 bases between. The CDR3, as DNA: TGCGCCAGCAGCTTCCTACCTCGAGACTACGAGCAGTACTTC. Protein: CASSFLPRDYEQYF.

The rearrangement uses TRBV30 and TRBJ1-4; TRBD1 aligns across 11 bases. The ends lost 4 bases at V and 14 bases at J; junction bases unmatched: 6. Germline V CDR1 and CDR2: GTSNPN, SVGIG (reference sequence). This CDR3 contains 12 residues. CDR3 nucleotide sequence: TGTGCCTGGAAGTACGGGACAGGGGGTCTGTTTTTT. Translating it yields CAWKYGTGGLFF.

V gene TRBV23-1 combines with J gene TRBJ2-7; no clear D gene. TRBV23-1 is given ORF status, its function remaining uncertain. This CDR3 has 13 residues. Trimming shortened V by 4 bases and J by 1 base, and 8 bases separated the two germline ends. The CDR3: CASSPGISYEQYF. CDR3 in DNA: TGCGCCAGCAGTCCCGGCATTTCCTACGAGCAGTACTTC.